This TCR beta chain came from a study of shared clonotypes between healthy human individuals. Study-level information: For every donor, three CD4 naive, three CD4 memory, two CD8 naive and one CD8 memory plates were used.

Selected positively for CCR7 and CD45RO-negative, naive CD8 cells excluded terminally differentiated effector memory CD45RA+ cells. Study conclusions and caveats: Sequencing depth was expected to affect clonotype sharing among donors.

The assay was immunoSEQ multiplex PCR, and TCRdb's table has in-frame clones only and misses some. This sample yields about 1,800,000 clones, of which about 95% are seen a single time; approximately 1.2% belongs to the top ten. On this clone: Its target is not known.

Sequencing was performed on naive CD8+ T cells sorted from blood. The clonotype originates from a man aged 18 to 29 in good health.

CDR3 residues: CASSFSGGEQFF. In DNA, the CDR3 is TGTGCCAGCAGCTTTAGCGGGGGGGAGCAGTTCTTC. V and J are TRBV11-3 and TRBJ2-1, with 10 nucleotides matching TRBD2. The length of the CDR3 is 12 residues. Germline assignment: CDR1 SGHNT and CDR2 YENEEA. V lost 3 bases and J lost 10; bases outside the gene matches: 0.